Sequencing of this T cell receptor (beta chain) was carried out in a study of identical twins. Notes on the study in general: Twins shared out-of-frame alpha sequences with excess low generation probability. Cord blood beta clonotypes that were abundant carried fewer insertions, and memory repertoires showed no such trend. Cross-sectional statistical analysis, not tracking of the same donors, underpinned the conclusions.

CDR3 length: 14 residues. V dropped 8 bases and J dropped 0 bases, with 14 bases sitting between them. This clonotype turned up a few times. The target antigen is unknown. A universal primer binding site was introduced by template switching. The final cDNA contained unique molecular identifiers. From the 5' RACE reads, TCRdb called clonotypes with MiXCR, one entry per CDR3 protein. The sample shows approximately 1.8 million distinct CDR3 sequences, under 35% of them seen only once. The specimen was cord blood. This TCR was recovered from a newborn girl in good health. The chain links TRBV12-3 or TRBV12-4 to TRBJ2-7; TRBD1 is a possible D gene (6 bases). The chain's CDR3 is CASRLDRSSYEQYF. The CDR3 DNA reads as TGTGCCAGCCGATTAGACAGGAGCTCCTACGAGCAGTACTTC.